This record covers a single T cell receptor (beta chain). Its antigen is not identified. The CDR3 covers 16 residues. V lost 6 bases, J lost 2 bases, and 9 bases stayed unmatched. Germline CDR1 SGHAT, CDR2 FQNNGV. The data originate from a study of shared clonotypes between healthy human individuals. Study conclusions and caveats: The expectation was that sequencing depth would affect clonotype sharing among donors.

Some clones are missing from TCRdb's copy, which holds only in-frame ones; the method was immunoSEQ multiplex PCR. Of a few million clones listed, around nine tenths were seen once; the top ten hold 0.13% to 0.15%. The source of this sequence is a man between 18 and 35 years old in good health. The genes are TRBV11-2 and TRBJ1-3; the match to TRBD1 covers 8 bases. Sequences were obtained from naive CD4+ T cells sorted from blood. Subset described: CD45RA+ positively selected. This chain's CDR3 is CASSPLTGETGNTIYF. The CDR3 nucleotides read TGTGCCAGCAGTCCTTTGACAGGGGAGACTGGAAACACCATATATTTT.